One sample yielded the 27 T cell receptor beta chains listed below, sequenced in a study of cytomegalovirus exposure and HLA in healthy donors. Researchers ran the PCR with 60 Vbeta and 13 Jbeta primers. The protocol was immunoSEQ multiplex PCR, while the TCRdb copy is restricted to in-frame clones and leaves out a portion. The data show around 180,000 clones, with around 80% seen just once and around 1.5% held by the top ten. The material sequenced was PBMCs. The receptors here all came from a woman under 40 in good health and CMV-seropositive.

CDR3 nucleotide sequence: TGTGCCAGCAGCTCACTAGCGGGAGAGAACACCGGGGAGCTGTTTTTT. It yields the protein CASSSLAGENTGELFF. This chain connects TRBV7-3 to TRBJ2-2; 11 positions match TRBD2. The CDR3 has 16 amino acids. Germline CDR1 is SGHTA and CDR2 is FQGTGA. V shed 4 bases, J shed 1 base, and the junction held 2 bases outside the gene matches.

The J gene is TRBJ2-7, the V gene TRBV7-6; 8 nucleotides align to TRBD2. This CDR3 region has 18 residues. Germline trimming cut 1 base from V and 2 bases from J; bases unmatched to any gene: 13. Germline CDR1 SGHVS, CDR2 FNYEAQ. For the CDR3, the DNA is TGTGCCAGCAGCTTAGACGGGGGGGGGCTAGCGGTCACCTACGAGCAGTACTTC. Translation: CASSLDGGGLAVTYEQYF.

The CDR3 loop is CASSVMEMNTEAFF. Written as DNA, the CDR3 is TGTGCCAGCAGTGTAATGGAGATGAACACTGAAGCTTTCTTT. The chain couples TRBV2 to TRBJ1-1; D unresolved. Trimming left V 4 bases short and J 0 bases short, with 9 bases between. Looked up from germline, CDR1 is SNHLY and CDR2 is FYNNEI. The CDR3 has 14 amino acids.

This clone was picked up a small number of times. The V call is TRBV7-2, the J call TRBJ1-4, with no clear D. Germline V CDR1 and CDR2: SGHTA, FQGNSA. Trimming pared 3 bases from V and 8 bases from J, leaving 16 bases between. The CDR3 contains 15 residues. CDR3 loop: CASSFADGVGEKLFF. DNA of the CDR3: TGTGCCAGCAGCTTCGCGGACGGGGTAGGGGAAAAACTGTTTTTT.

This clone occurred once. Other DNA sequences in this specimen translate into the identical CDR3. The CDR3 nucleotides are TGCAGTGCTAGGCGGGAGACCCAGTACTTC. Translation gives CSARRETQYF. The chain has TRBV20-1 and TRBJ2-5; D uncertain. CDR1 and CDR2 (germline): DFQATT, SNEGSKA (reference sequence). V lost 3 bases and J 5 bases, leaving 4 bases between the germline ends. This CDR3 has 10 residues.

This clone turned up a few times. The CDR3 DNA reads TGTGCCAGCAGCTCCCTCTACACAGGGAGCACCGGGGAGCTGTTTTTT. It specifies CASSSLYTGSTGELFF. The chain has TRBV7-6 and TRBJ2-2; TRBD1 might be the D (6 bases). The CDR3 is made up of 16 amino acids. Germline loops: CDR1 SGHVS, CDR2 FNYEAQ. Trimming removed 4 bases from V and 4 bases from J, with 16 bases in between.

The chain recombines TRBV5-4 with TRBJ1-3, with TRBD1 as a possible D gene (5 bases). CDR1 and CDR2 from the germline V gene are SGHNT and YYREEE (reference sequence). Between the trimmed V and J ends, which lost 4 bases and 8 bases, there was a span of 16 bases. The CDR3 is made up of 14 amino acids. The CDR3 reads CASSGGTVRDTIYF. The CDR3 DNA reads as TGTGCCAGCAGCGGAGGGACCGTCAGGGACACCATATATTTT.

The chain employs TRBV6-6 and TRBJ2-1; 13 bases agree with TRBD2. CDR1 and CDR2 (germline): MNHNY, SVGAGI (reference sequence). The CDR3 has 15 amino acids. With 5 bases clipped from V and 6 bases from J, the junction kept 4 bases outside the gene matches. In nucleotides, the CDR3 is TGTGCCAGCAGTCCACGGACTAGCGGGAGCAATGAGCAGTTCTTC. Its protein product is CASSPRTSGSNEQFF.

Remarks on this clone: The junction differs from germline at one of its ends, possibly a read error. The genes are TRBV5-1 and TRBJ2-1; TRBD1 is a possible D gene (5 bases). There are 15 residues in the CDR3. The V gene's germline CDR1 is SGHRS and CDR2 YFSETQ. In DNA, the CDR3 is TGCGCCAGCAGTTTGGACACGGGCTCCTACAATGAGCAGTTCTTC. Translated: CASSLDTGSYNEQFF.

The chain couples TRBV4-3 to TRBJ1-2, with D tentatively TRBD1 (5 bases). Trimming took off 1 base at V and 6 bases at J, with 12 bases between the two ends. Germline CDR1 LGHNA, CDR2 YSLEER. This CDR3 comprises 14 residues. The CDR3 bases are TGCGCCAGCAGCCAAGTTCAGGGTGCTCATGGCTACACCTTC. Its protein product is CASSQVQGAHGYTF.

The rearrangement links TRBV7-6 to TRBJ2-2, with a weak D call TRBD1 (5 bases). CDR3 length equals 14 residues. V was cut by 1 base and J by 6 bases, with 9 bases left in between. Germline values: CDR1 SGHVS, CDR2 FNYEAQ. CDR3 DNA: TGTGCCAGCAGCTTAGATCAACAGGCCGGGGAGCTGTTTTTT. The encoded protein is CASSLDQQAGELFF.

V is TRBV10-2 and J is TRBJ2-7; 7 positions match TRBD2. Germline trimming cut 8 bases from V and 4 bases from J; bases unmatched to any gene: 11. The CDR3 is 14 residues long. Looked up from germline, CDR1 is WSHSY and CDR2 is SAAADI. The DNA of the CDR3 is TGCGCCAGCGCCGCTAGCGGACTTCTGTACGAGCAGTACTTC. This encodes CASAASGLLYEQYF.

V is TRBV7-8 and J is TRBJ2-7; D uncertain. The CDR3 is 13 residues long. V shed 0 bases and J shed 6 bases, with 9 bases lying between them. Germline V gene sequence: CDR1 SGHVS, CDR2 FQNEAQ. CDR3 coding DNA: TGTGCCAGCAGCTTAGCCTTGGCCCGCGAGCAGTACTTC. It yields the protein CASSLALAREQYF.

The chain is built from TRBV28 and TRBJ1-3; D gene unclear. This CDR3 has 14 amino acids. The V gene lost 6 bases and the J gene lost 3 bases, with 12 bases spanning the gap. Germline CDR1 reads MDHEN; CDR2 reads SYDVKM. Written as DNA, the CDR3 is TGTGCCAGCAGACCCCAGGATGGTGGAAACACCATATATTTT. As protein: CASRPQDGGNTIYF. The entire variable domain, with the rest obtained from reference TRBV28 and TRBJ1-3, is as follows: DVKVTQSSRYLVKRTGEKVFLECVQDMDHENMFWYRQDPGLGLRLIYFSYDVKMKEKGDIPEGYSVSREKKERFSLILESASTNQTSMYLCASRPQDGGNTIYFGEGSWLTVV.

V usage is TRBV7-2 and J usage is TRBJ2-1; the D is unclear. This CDR3 spans 15 amino acids. Germline V gives CDR1 SGHTA, CDR2 FQGNSA. The V end lost 3 bases, the J end lost 6 bases, and 15 bases lay between the germline ends. CDR3 sequence (DNA): TGTGCCAGCAGCTTCGTGAGGCTACAAGTCAATGAGCAGTTCTTC. Its translation is CASSFVRLQVNEQFF.

The chain links TRBV28 to TRBJ2-7; a weak D match, TRBD1 (8 bases). This CDR3 region has 17 residues. The V end was cut by 4 bases, the J end by 3 bases, with 22 bases between. Per germline, CDR1 MDHEN and CDR2 SYDVKM. CDR3 nucleotides: TGTGCCAGCAGTTACACCAGCGGGACAGGAAAAGACTACGAGCAGTACTTC. Translated: CASSYTSGTGKDYEQYF.

The genes are TRBV2 and TRBJ2-5; a weak D match, TRBD1 (5 bases). Germline CDR1 is SNHLY and CDR2 is FYNNEI. Trimming cost V 7 bases and J 5 bases, with 14 bases left between them. The CDR3 has 13 residues. For the CDR3, the DNA is TGTGCCAGCACAGGGCTAGTCGGTGAGACCCAGTACTTC. Its translation is CASTGLVGETQYF.

The chain is built from TRBV5-1 and TRBJ2-1, with D maybe TRBD2 (5 bases). Trimming pared 0 bases from V and 3 bases from J, leaving 10 bases between. CDR3 length: 15 residues. The V gene's germline CDR1 is SGHRS and CDR2 YFSETQ. The CDR3 bases are TGCGCCAGCAGCTTGGGGAGCGGTTACTACAATGAGCAGTTCTTC. As protein: CASSLGSGYYNEQFF.

There are a few counts of this clone. The V and J genes are TRBV2 and TRBJ2-7; 7 bases align to TRBD2. CDR1 and CDR2 from the germline V gene are SNHLY and FYNNEI. V was clipped by 6 bases and J by 3 bases; unmatched bases: 11. CDR3 size: 15 residues. The CDR3 DNA sequence: TGTGCCAGCAGCCACCGAAATAGCGGGTTCTACGAGCAGTACTTC. Encoded protein: CASSHRNSGFYEQYF. The whole variable domain, remainder taken from reference TRBV2 and TRBJ2-7, is EPEVTQTPSHQVTQMGQEVILRCVPISNHLYFYWYRQILGQKVEFLVSFYNNEISEKSEIFDDQFSVERPDGSNFTLKIRSTKLEDSAMYFCASSHRNSGFYEQYFGPGTRLTVT.

This clone has a handful of counts. This chain joins TRBV4-1 and TRBJ2-3, with D maybe TRBD1 (5 bases). CDR3 size: 16 residues. V shed 1 base and J shed 3 bases, with 14 bases lying between them. From germline, CDR1 is MGHRA and CDR2 YSYEKL. The CDR3 reads CASSQVAGLGTDTQYF. The CDR3 coding sequence is TGCGCCAGCAGCCAAGTTGCAGGGCTTGGGACAGATACGCAGTATTTT.

The chain employs TRBV28 and TRBJ2-1, with 7 bases matching TRBD2. Germline CDR1 is MDHEN and CDR2 is SYDVKM. The CDR3 has 16 amino acids. V gave up 6 bases and J gave up 0 bases; unmatched junction bases: 8. The DNA for the CDR3 is TGTGCCAGCAGCAAACTAGCGCCGGGCTCCTACAATGAGCAGTTCTTC. This codes for CASSKLAPGSYNEQFF.

This clone is a singleton in its sample. The chain recombines TRBV10-1 with TRBJ2-1; TRBD2 matches 9 bases. Trimming removed 4 bases from V and 0 bases from J; junction bases left unmatched: 1. The CDR3 sequence is 15 residues long. Germline CDR1 and CDR2: WNHNN and SYGVQD (reference sequence). The CDR3 is CASSVSGSSYNEQFF. The CDR3 coding sequence is TGCGCCAGCAGTGTTAGCGGGAGCTCCTACAATGAGCAGTTCTTC.

Only one count was recorded for this clone. The CDR3 nucleotides read TGTGCCAGCTCACAAGAAACAGGGATTGTTGGAAAACTGTTTTTT. Amino acids: CASSQETGIVGKLFF. The V call is TRBV18, the J call TRBJ1-4; possibly TRBD1 for D (6 bases). From germline, CDR1 is KGHSH and CDR2 LQKENI. The CDR3 extends over 15 amino acids. Trimming removed 4 bases at V and 10 bases at J, with 19 bases between.

The chain has TRBV10-2 and TRBJ2-2; tentative D call: TRBD1 (7 bases). CDR1 and CDR2 from the germline V gene are WSHSY and SAAADI. With 6 bases removed from V and 3 bases from J, the gap between germline ends came to 14 bases. This CDR3 comprises 15 residues. CDR3 in DNA: TGCGCCAGCAGCGCGGGACAGAGGCACACCGGGGAGCTGTTTTTT. It codes for CASSAGQRHTGELFF.

The rearrangement links TRBV6-4 to TRBJ1-1; D uncertain. CDR3 size: 13 residues. Trimming pared 3 bases from V and 1 base from J, leaving 6 bases between. Germline V gene lookup returns CDR1 MRHNA and CDR2 SNTAGT. The CDR3 bases are TGTGCCAGCAGTGATACAGCGAACACTGAAGCTTTCTTT. Residues: CASSDTANTEAFF.

The chain combines TRBV5-1 with TRBJ1-4, with a possible D match to TRBD1 (5 bases). With 3 bases removed from V and 0 bases from J, the gap between germline ends came to 9 bases. CDR3 size: 15 residues. Germline V gene data show CDR1 as SGHRS and CDR2 as YFSETQ. The CDR3 is CASSWGETTNEKLFF. For the CDR3, the DNA is TGCGCCAGCAGCTGGGGGGAGACAACTAATGAAAAACTGTTTTTT.

The chain uses TRBV7-9 and TRBJ2-7; 7 bases are a match to TRBD2. This CDR3 comprises 15 residues. From germline, CDR1 is SEHNR and CDR2 FQNEAQ (reference sequence). V lost 4 bases, J lost 0 bases, and 6 bases stayed unmatched. In DNA form, the CDR3 reads TGTGCCAGCAGCTGGGGGGGACGGAGCTCCTACGAGCAGTACTTC. It translates to CASSWGGRSSYEQYF.